Listed below are T cell receptor beta chains from one sample, sequenced in a study of PD-1 blockade in classical Hodgkin lymphoma. Using immunoSEQ multiplex PCR, the repertoire was profiled, and TCRdb retains in-frame clones only, with some absent. The sample lists roughly 77,000 clones, over 90% occurring once. Sequencing was carried out using peripheral blood mononuclear cells (PBMCs). The source of these receptors is a human donor with classical Hodgkin lymphoma. CDR3s include the opening cysteine and the closing phenylalanine or tryptophan. The order of the fields is D gene, J gene, V gene, CDR3 length, clone size, CDR3 DNA, CDR3 protein. D genes are given only for firm matches. Clone size is stated in some rows and not others, as once, few, many or a class when expanded.

D: -; J: TRBJ2-5; V: TRBV5-4; length: 14; size: -; DNA: TGTGCCTCAACCAGGGGAGGGGGCCAAGAGACCCAGTACTTC; CDR3: CASTRGGGQETQYF
D: -; J: TRBJ1-3; V: TRBV7-2; length: 13; size: -; DNA: TGTGCCAGCAGCTCAGTGGCAGGAAACACCATATATTTT; CDR3: CASSSVAGNTIYF
D: -; J: TRBJ2-1; V: TRBV7-2; length: 12; size: -; DNA: TGTGCCAGCAGCGACAGCTACAATGAGCAGTTCTTC; CDR3: CASSDSYNEQFF
D: TRBD1; J: TRBJ2-5; V: TRBV14; length: 17; size: once; DNA: TGTGCCAGCAGCCAAGTGTCCAGGGGGACCTTCCAAGAGACCCAGTACTTC; CDR3: CASSQVSRGTFQETQYF
D: TRBD2; J: TRBJ2-5; V: TRBV7-8; length: 16; size: -; DNA: TGTGCCAGCAGCCCAAATCTAGCGGGGGCCCTCGAGCCCCAGTACTTC; CDR3: CASSPNLAGALEPQYF
D: -; J: TRBJ2-3; V: TRBV10-2; length: 17; size: -; DNA: TGCGCCAGCCTCCCGGGGACCCCGACTCCGGGAACAGATACGCAGTATTTT; CDR3: CASLPGTPTPGTDTQYF
D: TRBD2; J: TRBJ2-1; V: TRBV7-6; length: 15; size: -; DNA: TGTGCCAGCAGCCAGAGCGGGAGGCTCTACAATGAGCAGTTCTTC; CDR3: CASSQSGRLYNEQFF
D: -; J: TRBJ2-7; V: TRBV28; length: 14; size: -; DNA: TGTGCCAGCATTTCATCTGGACCCGCCTACGAGCAGTACTTC; CDR3: CASISSGPAYEQYF
D: TRBD1; J: TRBJ1-1; V: TRBV19; length: 14; size: -; DNA: TGTGCCAGTAGCCAGGACAGGGTAGAGACTGAAGCTTTCTTT; CDR3: CASSQDRVETEAFF
D: -; J: TRBJ2-7; V: TRBV4-3; length: 13; size: -; DNA: TGCGCCAGCAGCCCCCTAGGTTCCGGCGAGCAGTACTTC; CDR3: CASSPLGSGEQYF
D: -; J: TRBJ2-3; V: TRBV5-1; length: 15; size: -; DNA: TGCGCCAGCAGCTTGAGGGGACTCGGCACAGATACGCAGTATTTT; CDR3: CASSLRGLGTDTQYF
D: TRBD2; J: TRBJ2-7; V: TRBV6-1; length: 16; size: -; DNA: TGTGCCAGCAGTGATTCTGGGACTAGTAGTCCCTACGAGCAGTACTTC; CDR3: CASSDSGTSSPYEQYF
D: -; J: TRBJ2-1; V: TRBV7-9; length: 15; size: few; DNA: TGTGCCAGCAGCTTAGAAGGTAGATTTCGCAATGAGCAGTTCTTC; CDR3: CASSLEGRFRNEQFF
D: -; J: TRBJ2-6; V: TRBV7-2; length: 14; size: -; DNA: TGTGCCAGCCGGAGGGCCTCTGGGGCCAACGTCCTGACTTTC; CDR3: CASRRASGANVLTF
D: -; J: TRBJ2-1; V: TRBV30; length: 14; size: -; DNA: TGTGCCTGGAGTGTACTGGGACGAGAAGATGAGCAGTTCTTC; CDR3: CAWSVLGREDEQFF
D: -; J: TRBJ2-7; V: TRBV18; length: 15; size: -; DNA: TGTGCCAGCTCACCACGGCCCCGGGATGCCTACGAGCAGTACTTC; CDR3: CASSPRPRDAYEQYF
D: TRBD1; J: TRBJ1-5; V: TRBV5-1; length: 15; size: -; DNA: TGCGCCAGCAGCTTGGTTACAGGGGAGGGCCAGCCCCAGCATTTT; CDR3: CASSLVTGEGQPQHF
D: -; J: TRBJ2-2; V: TRBV10-3; length: 14; size: -; DNA: TGTGCCATCAGCGGGACTCGAGAAACCGGGGAGCTGTTTTTT; CDR3: CAISGTRETGELFF
D: TRBD1; J: TRBJ1-2; V: TRBV15; length: 15; size: -; DNA: TGTGCCACCAGCCCGACAGGGGACGATCTCGGGGGCTACACCTTC; CDR3: CATSPTGDDLGGYTF
D: TRBD2; J: TRBJ2-5; V: TRBV11-2; length: 15; size: -; DNA: TGTGCCAGCAGCGACAATAGCGGGAGAGGAGAGACCCAGTACTTC; CDR3: CASSDNSGRGETQYF